Following are 10 T cell receptor beta chains from one sample sequenced in a study of molecular identifiers for immune sequencing clone quantification. Each CDR3 protein gets one entry after TCRdb re-called the PCR reads with MiXCR. The repertoire consists of approximately 680,000 distinct CDR3 sequences, with 25% occurring once and the leading ten covering about 0.8%. Sequences were obtained from naive CD8+ T cells from blood, with Jurkat cell RNA spiked in. Subset of the sample: FACS-sorted CD8+CD4-CCR7+CD45RA+ naive T cells. Receptors were obtained from a human donor in good health. Some libraries in this study had Jurkat cell RNA spiked in.

This clonotype was detected only once. A read error is likely, as this CDR3 ends without the conserved phenylalanine or tryptophan. The DNA is left out, because the CDR3 cannot be placed on it with certainty; the CDR3 is given as TCRdb lists it. The chain combines TRBV5-1 with TRBJ1-3. Germline CDR1 SGHRS, CDR2 YFSETQ. The CDR3 contains 15 residues when both ends are counted. CDR3 amino acids: CVRSLGDASGNTRYC.

As regards this clonotype: An end of the junction differs from the germline gene, which may be a read error. The chain employs TRBV10-3 and TRBJ2-7; 13 nucleotides match TRBD2. The CDR3 loop spans 15 amino acids. CDR1 is ENHRY, CDR2 SYGVKD, per germline. CDR3: CAISELAGGPFPRYF. For the CDR3, the DNA is TGCGCCATCAGTGAACTAGCGGGGGGGCCTTTCCCGCGGTACTTC.

Notes on this clonotype: A much larger clonotype is one base distant, so this may be a read error. The chain has TRBV28 and TRBJ2-7; D is undetermined. The V end was cut by 6 bases, the J end by 5 bases, with 17 bases between. This CDR3 is built from 14 residues. Germline CDR1 MDHEN, CDR2 SYDVKM. CDR3 DNA sequence: TGTGCCAGCAGCACTCGACTGCTTCCCCACGAGCAGTACTTC. Amino acids: CASSTRLLPHEQYF.

Turning to this clonotype: Sequence at one end of the junction differs from germline and may be a read error. This rearrangement joins TRBV9 to TRBJ1-4, with 9 bases fitting TRBD1. Germline CDR1 is SGDLS and CDR2 is YYNGEE. This CDR3 is built from 17 residues. Here the CDR3 DNA reads TGTGCCAGCAGCGTAGCCGGGACAGGGTCTGCTAATGAAAAACTGATTTTT. It is translated as CASSVAGTGSANEKLIF.

Points on this clonotype: This sequence may be a read error, since a much larger clone differs from it by one base. The rearrangement joins TRBV20-1 to TRBJ2-6; D perhaps matches TRBD2 (6 bases). CDR1 and CDR2 from the germline V gene are DFQATT and SNEGSKA (reference sequence). This CDR3 is 19 amino acids long. The germline V and J ends were trimmed by 0 bases and 1 base, with 19 bases remaining between them. CDR3 in DNA: TGCAGTGCTAGAGATCTTTATGGGTCAGGGACTTCTGGGGCCAACGTCCTGACTTTC. Its translation is CSARDLYGSGTSGANVLTF.

The CDR3 DNA reads TGTGTTAGCAGTTGGTGGATGGAAAATGAAAAACTGTTTTTT. Translation: CVSSWWMENEKLFF. The J gene is TRBJ1-4, the V gene TRBV12-3 or TRBV12-4; D uncertain. The CDR3 is 14 amino acids.

About this clonotype: It is likely a read error, because the conserved phenylalanine at the end of the CDR3 is missing. The V call is TRBV7-6, the J call TRBJ2-3; D not certain. The CDR3 length is 11 residues. Between the trimmed V and J ends, which lost 5 bases and 3 bases, there was a span of 3 bases. CDR1 is SGHVS, CDR2 FNYEAQ, per germline. CDR3 nucleotides: TGTGCCAGCAGCCTAACAGATACGCAGTATCTT. Amino acid sequence: CASSLTDTQYL.

The chain has TRBV12-3 or TRBV12-4 and TRBJ2-1; TRBD2 aligns across 8 bases. The junction had 14 bases not matched to a gene; V was cut back by 6 bases and J by 7 bases. The CDR3 runs to 16 residues. CDR3: CASSSPGGGLGNEQFF. The DNA of the CDR3 is TGTGCCAGCAGCAGTCCGGGGGGGGGGTTAGGGAATGAGCAGTTCTTC.

In this sample, this clonotype turned up many times. The chain couples TRBV7-9 to TRBJ2-2; D remains unclear. Looked up from germline, CDR1 is SEHNR and CDR2 is FQNEAQ (reference sequence). V was clipped by 4 bases and J by 2 bases, with 14 bases between them. This CDR3 comprises 16 residues. DNA of the CDR3: TGTGCCAGCAGCTCCCTAAACCTACAAAACACCGGGGAGCTGTTTTTT. Translated, it gives CASSSLNLQNTGELFF.

Only a few counts were recorded for this clonotype. The V call is TRBV6-5, the J call TRBJ2-1, with unresolved D. Germline values: CDR1 MNHEY, CDR2 SVGAGI. This CDR3 contains 13 residues. Between the trimmed V and J ends, which lost 0 bases and 7 bases, there was a span of 7 bases. The CDR3, as DNA: TGTGCCAGCAGTTACTCGCGGACGAATGAGCAGTTCTTC. Translating it yields CASSYSRTNEQFF.